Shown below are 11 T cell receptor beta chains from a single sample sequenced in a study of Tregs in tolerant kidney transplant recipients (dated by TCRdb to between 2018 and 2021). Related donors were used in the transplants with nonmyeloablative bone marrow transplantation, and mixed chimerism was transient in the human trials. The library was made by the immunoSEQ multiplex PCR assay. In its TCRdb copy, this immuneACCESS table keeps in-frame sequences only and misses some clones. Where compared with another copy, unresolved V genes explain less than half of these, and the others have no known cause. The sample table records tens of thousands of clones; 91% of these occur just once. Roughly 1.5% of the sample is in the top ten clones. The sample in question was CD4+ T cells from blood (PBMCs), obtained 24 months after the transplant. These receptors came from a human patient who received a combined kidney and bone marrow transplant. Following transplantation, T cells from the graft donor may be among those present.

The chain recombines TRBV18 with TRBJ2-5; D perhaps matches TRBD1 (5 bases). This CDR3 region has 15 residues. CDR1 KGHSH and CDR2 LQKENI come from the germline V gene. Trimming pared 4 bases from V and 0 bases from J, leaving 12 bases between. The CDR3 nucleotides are TGTGCCAGCTCACTTACCACAGGAGACCAAGAGACCCAGTACTTC. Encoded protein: CASSLTTGDQETQYF.

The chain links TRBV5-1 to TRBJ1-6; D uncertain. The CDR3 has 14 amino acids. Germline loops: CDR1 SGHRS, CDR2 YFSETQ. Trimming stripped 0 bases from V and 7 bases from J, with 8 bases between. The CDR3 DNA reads TGCGCCAGCAGCTTGGGGGTCGGGAATTCACCCCTCCACTTT. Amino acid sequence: CASSLGVGNSPLHF.

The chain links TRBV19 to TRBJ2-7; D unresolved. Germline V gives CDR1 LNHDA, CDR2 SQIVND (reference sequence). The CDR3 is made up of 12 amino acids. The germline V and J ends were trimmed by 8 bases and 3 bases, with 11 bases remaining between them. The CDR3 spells CASSPGLYEQYF. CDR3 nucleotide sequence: TGTGCCAGTTCGCCGGGTCTCTACGAGCAGTACTTC.

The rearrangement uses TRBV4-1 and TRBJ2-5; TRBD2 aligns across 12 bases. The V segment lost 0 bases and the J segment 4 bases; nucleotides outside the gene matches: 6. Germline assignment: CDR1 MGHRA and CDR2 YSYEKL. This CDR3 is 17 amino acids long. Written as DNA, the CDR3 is TGCGCCAGCAGCCAAGATCGGCTAGCGGGGGGGCGAGAGACCCAGTACTTC. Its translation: CASSQDRLAGGRETQYF.

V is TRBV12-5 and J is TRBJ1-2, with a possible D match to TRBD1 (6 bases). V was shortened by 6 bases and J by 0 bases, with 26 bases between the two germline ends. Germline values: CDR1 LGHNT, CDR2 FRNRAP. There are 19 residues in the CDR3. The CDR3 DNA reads TGTGCTAGTGGCCGAGACGTAAAGGACAGAGCCCTCTCTAACTATGGCTACACCTTC. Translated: CASGRDVKDRALSNYGYTF.

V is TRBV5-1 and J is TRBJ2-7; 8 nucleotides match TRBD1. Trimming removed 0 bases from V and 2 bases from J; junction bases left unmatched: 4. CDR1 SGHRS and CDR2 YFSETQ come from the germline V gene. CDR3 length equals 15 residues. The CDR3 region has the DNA TGCGCCAGCAGCTTGGAAGGGACAGGACCCTACGAGCAGTACTTC. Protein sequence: CASSLEGTGPYEQYF.

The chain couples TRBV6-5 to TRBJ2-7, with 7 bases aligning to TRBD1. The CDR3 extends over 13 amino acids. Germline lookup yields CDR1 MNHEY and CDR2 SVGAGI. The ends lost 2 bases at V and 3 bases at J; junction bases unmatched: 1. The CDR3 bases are TGTGCCAGCAGTTACCAGGGGGACTACGAGCAGTACTTC. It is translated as CASSYQGDYEQYF.

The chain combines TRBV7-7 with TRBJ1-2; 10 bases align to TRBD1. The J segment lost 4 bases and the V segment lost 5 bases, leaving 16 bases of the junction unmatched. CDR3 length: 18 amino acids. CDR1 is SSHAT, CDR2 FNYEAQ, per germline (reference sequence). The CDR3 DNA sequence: TGTGCCAGCAGCATTTCCCGGGACAGGGGATGTTTTGGCTATGGCTACACCTTC. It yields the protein CASSISRDRGCFGYGYTF.

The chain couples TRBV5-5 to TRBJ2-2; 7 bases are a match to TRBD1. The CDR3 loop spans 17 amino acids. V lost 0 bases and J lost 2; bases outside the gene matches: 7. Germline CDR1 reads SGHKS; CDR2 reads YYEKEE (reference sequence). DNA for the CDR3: TGTGCCAGCAGCTTGGAAGAGAGGGGGCTCAACACCGGGGAGCTGTTTTTT. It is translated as CASSLEERGLNTGELFF.

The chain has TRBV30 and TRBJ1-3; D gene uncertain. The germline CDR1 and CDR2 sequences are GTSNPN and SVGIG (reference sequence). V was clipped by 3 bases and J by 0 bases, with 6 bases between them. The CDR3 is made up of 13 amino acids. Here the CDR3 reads CAWSPSSGNTIYF. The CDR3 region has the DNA TGTGCCTGGAGCCCCTCCTCTGGAAACACCATATATTTT. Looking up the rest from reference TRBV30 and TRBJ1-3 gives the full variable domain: SQTIHQWPATLVQPVGSPLSLECTVEGTSNPNLYWYRQAAGRGLQLLFYSVGIGQISSEVPQNLSASRPQDRQFILSSKKLLLSDSGFYLCAWSPSSGNTIYFGEGSWLTVV.

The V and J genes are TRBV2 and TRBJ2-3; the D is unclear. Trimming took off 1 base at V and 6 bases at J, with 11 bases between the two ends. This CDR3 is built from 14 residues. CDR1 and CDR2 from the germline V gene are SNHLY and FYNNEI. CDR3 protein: CASSEVSFSDTQYF. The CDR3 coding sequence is TGTGCCAGCAGTGAAGTTAGTTTTAGCGATACGCAGTATTTT.